The 13 T cell receptor beta chains given below trace back to one sample, sequenced in a study of PD-1 blockade in classical Hodgkin lymphoma. After autologous stem cell transplantation all patients relapsed, and prior brentuximab vedotin exposure differed between cohorts. Measured with immunoSEQ multiplex PCR; TCRdb has only the in-frame clones, and not every one. Of 21,000 or so clones in the sample, over 70% were seen once. This material consisted of peripheral blood mononuclear cells (PBMCs), taken at baseline. These receptors all stem from a human donor with classical Hodgkin lymphoma.

The chain is built from TRBV7-3 and TRBJ2-7, with TRBD2 identical over 7 bases. With V trimmed by 2 bases and J by 0 bases, 13 bases remained unmatched. From germline, CDR1 is SGHTA and CDR2 FQGTGA. CDR3 size: 18 residues. The CDR3 loop is CASSLDLHSGTISYEQYF. The DNA of the CDR3 is TGTGCCAGCAGCTTAGATCTTCACAGCGGGACGATCTCCTACGAGCAGTACTTC.

The table lists this clone with a count of one. The chain employs TRBV10-2 and TRBJ2-1; unclear D gene. This CDR3 region has 14 residues. Germline assignment: CDR1 WSHSY and CDR2 SAAADI. The V gene lost 6 bases and the J gene lost 10 bases, with 19 bases spanning the gap. The CDR3 is CASRERYWMGEQFF. The DNA for the CDR3 is TGCGCCAGCAGAGAGCGTTACTGGATGGGAGAGCAGTTCTTC.

This chain links TRBV9 with TRBJ1-5; D remains unclear. Germline loops: CDR1 SGDLS, CDR2 YYNGEE. Trimming cost V 0 bases and J 5 bases, with 9 bases left between them. The CDR3 is 14 amino acids. As DNA, the CDR3 is TGTGCCAGCAGCGTAGATTTCGGGGATCAGCCCCAGCATTTT. This gives the protein CASSVDFGDQPQHF.

This sequence joins TRBV4-3 and TRBJ1-6; D might be TRBD1 (5 bases). The germline V gene encodes CDR1 LGHNA and CDR2 YSLEER. CDR3 length equals 16 residues. V shed 0 bases and J shed 10 bases, with 16 bases lying between them. The CDR3 sequence: CASSQDYGTHGSPLHF. The CDR3 nucleotides are TGCGCCAGCAGCCAAGATTATGGGACTCATGGCTCACCCCTCCACTTT.

The chain couples TRBV28 to TRBJ1-1; D gene unclear. The CDR3 runs to 14 residues. Trimming took 2 bases from V and 2 from J, leaving 9 bases between them. The germline gives CDR1 MDHEN, CDR2 SYDVKM. CDR3 residues: CASSLGSINTEAFF. Here the CDR3 DNA reads TGTGCCAGCAGTTTAGGTTCGATTAACACTGAAGCTTTCTTT.

A single count supports this clone. The chain recombines TRBV11-2 with TRBJ2-7; 8 nucleotides line up with TRBD2. The germline V gene encodes CDR1 SGHAT and CDR2 FQNNGV. V shed 1 base and J 4 bases; nucleotides not matched to a gene: 6. CDR3 length equals 15 residues. The CDR3 region is CASSLAASGSYEQYF. As DNA, the CDR3 is TGTGCCAGCAGCTTAGCAGCTAGCGGGTCGTACGAGCAGTACTTC.

Turning to this clone: A far larger clone lies a single base away; this is likely a read error. The chain uses TRBV12-5 and TRBJ2-7; no clear D. From germline, CDR1 is LGHNT and CDR2 FRNRAP. The CDR3 has 13 residues. The V end was cut by 3 bases, the J end by 4 bases, with 10 bases between. In DNA, the CDR3 is TGTGCTAGTGGTTTCGGGCAGAGGTACGAGCAGTACTTC. Translation: CASGFGQRYEQYF. Drawing the rest from reference TRBV12-5 and TRBJ2-7, the complete variable domain is DARVTQTPRHKVTEMGQEVTMRCQPILGHNTVFWYRQTMMQGLELLAYFRNRAPLDDSGMPKDRFSAEMPDATLATLKIQPSEPRDSAVYFCASGFGQRYEQYFGPGTRLTVT.

The V and J genes are TRBV6-4 and TRBJ2-1, with D maybe TRBD2 (6 bases). V shed 4 bases and J shed 13 bases, with 20 bases lying between them. The V gene's germline CDR1 is MRHNA and CDR2 SNTAGT. The length of the CDR3 is 14 residues. The CDR3 here is CASSASPEGSIQFF. CDR3 DNA: TGTGCCAGCAGTGCCTCCCCGGAGGGTAGCATCCAGTTCTTC.

V usage is TRBV13 and J usage is TRBJ2-7, with TRBD2 identical over 10 bases. This CDR3 has 14 residues. The trim removed 6 bases at V and 0 bases at J, leaving 2 bases unmatched. The V gene's germline CDR1 is PRHDT and CDR2 FYEKMQ (reference sequence). The CDR3 reads CASSSSGSSYEQYF. For the CDR3, the DNA is TGTGCCAGCAGTTCTAGCGGGAGCTCCTACGAGCAGTACTTC. Using reference TRBV13 and TRBJ2-7 for the parts outside the CDR3, the full variable domain is AAGVIQSPRHLIKEKRETATLKCYPIPRHDTVYWYQQGPGQDPQFLISFYEKMQSDKGSIPDRFSAQQFSDYHSELNMSSLELGDSALYFCASSSSGSSYEQYFGPGTRLTVT.

The V call is TRBV5-4, the J call TRBJ2-4; a possible D gene is TRBD2 (5 bases). Germline-derived CDR1 and CDR2 are SGHNT and YYREEE (reference sequence). This CDR3 contains 14 residues. The V end was cut by 1 base, the J end by 1 base, with 6 bases between. CDR3 protein: CASSLWEAKNIQYF. The CDR3 bases are TGTGCCAGCAGCTTGTGGGAGGCCAAAAACATTCAGTACTTC.

The rearrangement uses TRBV6-5 and TRBJ2-7; 7 nucleotides align to TRBD1. CDR1 and CDR2 (germline): MNHEY, SVGAGI. This CDR3 is 14 amino acids long. V was pared by 4 bases and J by 2 bases, with 5 bases of the junction left unmatched. In nucleotides, the CDR3 is TGTGCCAGCAGTTCGAGGGGGCAGACCTACGAGCAGTACTTC. Its translation is CASSSRGQTYEQYF.

This clone has just a few counts. This sequence joins TRBV21-1 and TRBJ2-7; TRBD1 is the table's D call, not checked against the DNA. TRBV21-1 is termed a pseudogene. The CDR3 loop spans 15 amino acids. The CDR3 loop reads CASSVPSGQLYEQYF. In DNA form, the CDR3 reads TGTGCCAGCAGCGTGCCCTCGGGACAGCTCTACGAGCAGTACTTC.

As to this clone: Without the conserved terminal phenylalanine or tryptophan, this CDR3 likely stems from a read error. The rearrangement joins TRBV10-3 to TRBJ1-2; 10 nucleotides line up with TRBD1. The CDR3 spans 13 residues. CDR1 is ENHRY, CDR2 SYGVKD, per germline. The ends lost 7 bases at V and 8 bases at J; junction bases unmatched: 7. CDR3: CAITYGQGEGYTL. As DNA, the CDR3 is TGTGCCATCACTTACGGACAGGGGGAGGGCTACACCCTC.